The present entry profiles one TCR beta chain with its context. The sample is drawn from a study of blood T cell repertoires in COVID-19. The table came from immunoSEQ multiplex PCR; TCRdb's copy has only in-frame clones and leaves some out. The profile shows hundreds of thousands of clones, less than 90% of them singletons. CDR1 is MNHEY, CDR2 SVGAGI, per germline. V lost 4 bases, J lost 3 bases, and 9 bases lay in between. The CDR3 spans 14 residues. This sequence originates from a woman aged 50 to 60 in a cohort exposed to, infected with or recovered from COVID-19 (not recorded which). The specimen sequenced was PBMCs or T cells enriched from blood (not recorded which). The chain has TRBV6-5 and TRBJ2-2; D is unresolved. In DNA form, the CDR3 reads TGTGCCAGCAGTTCTACCGTGGACACCGGGGAGCTGTTTTTT. Protein product: CASSSTVDTGELFF.